This T cell receptor beta chain was sequenced for a study of blood T cells in healthy people across ages. V shed 5 bases and J 5 bases; nucleotides not matched to a gene: 21. The CDR3 sequence is 19 residues long. Germline assignment: CDR1 MNHEY and CDR2 SVGAGI. The second PCR ran about 6 to 11 cycles with a sample-barcoded 5' primer and J-beta primers. TCRdb recomputed calls from the 5' RACE reads with MiXCR, one row per CDR3 protein. The sample includes approximately 960,000 distinct CDR3 sequences, 25% to 30% of them seen just once. Separately, the same data were catalogued under a study of T cells of mothers and their children. That work contributes: Over 8.5 million reads per mother and roughly 3 million per child were obtained.

Material for sequencing was blood. This clonotype was sampled from a woman aged 35 to 49 in good health. V usage is TRBV6-5 and J usage is TRBJ1-1, with 9 bases matching TRBD1. In DNA form, the CDR3 reads TGTGCCAGCAGTCACAATCGAGCGAAGAGGGACAGGGTAAGTACTGAAGCTTTCTTT. It translates to CASSHNRAKRDRVSTEAFF.